The next 25 T cell receptor beta chains were all read from a single sample in a study of shared T cell receptors in the human thymus. Some clones are missing from TCRdb's copy, which holds only in-frame ones; the method was immunoSEQ multiplex PCR. The repertoire has hundreds of thousands of clones, roughly 90% of them found once; the top ten carry around 0.0099%. The same data also went into a second study, on human thymus T cells.

Specimen: thymocytes. These receptors all stem from a boy under three years old with a congenital heart defect.

V gene TRBV7-2 combines with J gene TRBJ1-1; D not resolved. The CDR3 spans 13 residues. Between the trimmed V and J ends, which lost 4 bases and 4 bases, there was a span of 10 bases. Germline CDR1 reads SGHTA; CDR2 reads FQGNSA. This CDR3 reads CASSSEGSTEAFF. The CDR3, as DNA: TGTGCCAGCAGCTCGGAGGGTAGCACTGAAGCTTTCTTT.

The chain links TRBV5-1 to TRBJ2-1; D is undetermined. The germline CDR1 and CDR2 sequences are SGHRS and YFSETQ. CDR3 size: 17 residues. Trimming pared 0 bases from V and 5 bases from J, leaving 18 bases between. CDR3 in DNA: TGCGCCAGCAGCTTGGGCGGTCCCGGAGCACCCGACAATGAGCAGTTCTTC. Encoded protein: CASSLGGPGAPDNEQFF.

This chain links TRBV6-5 with TRBJ2-1; 8 bases are shared with TRBD1. J lost 5 bases, V lost 2 bases, and 5 bases had no gene match. Germline CDR1 MNHEY, CDR2 SVGAGI. The CDR3 extends over 15 amino acids. Here the CDR3 reads CASSYGGTGHNEQFF. For the CDR3, the DNA is TGTGCCAGCAGTTACGGGGGGACAGGACACAATGAGCAGTTCTTC.

The genes are TRBV4-1 and TRBJ1-1, with TRBD1 matching over 8 bases. The J segment lost 4 bases and the V segment lost 3 bases, leaving 1 base of the junction unmatched. The CDR3 totals 13 residues. CDR1 and CDR2 from the germline V gene are MGHRA and YSYEKL. Written as DNA, the CDR3 is TGCGCCAGCAGCCACACAGGGGGCACTGAAGCTTTCTTT. The encoded protein is CASSHTGGTEAFF.

The rearrangement uses TRBV27 and TRBJ2-7, with TRBD2 matching 10 bases. CDR3 length: 15 amino acids. Germline trimming cut 5 bases from V and 6 bases from J; bases unmatched to any gene: 10. The germline CDR1 and CDR2 sequences are MNHEY and SMNVEV (reference sequence). Written as DNA, the CDR3 is TGTGCCAGCAGTCGTAATAGCGGGAGGCGGGGCGAGCAGTACTTC. Translation gives CASSRNSGRRGEQYF.

This sequence joins TRBV6-5 and TRBJ1-1; 7 bases line up with TRBD1. CDR1 MNHEY and CDR2 SVGAGI come from the germline V gene. V shed 0 bases, J shed 7 bases, and the junction held 8 bases outside the gene matches. CDR3 length: 15 residues. CDR3 nucleotides: TGTGCCAGCAGTTACTCCGGGTCCGGGACAGATGAAGCTTTCTTT. It is translated as CASSYSGSGTDEAFF.

The J gene is TRBJ2-7, the V gene TRBV21-1; the DNA was not compared with TRBD2, the D call given in the table. TRBV21-1 is described as a pseudogene. The CDR3 extends over 17 amino acids. The DNA for the CDR3 is TGTGCCAGCAGCAAAAAAACCGGGACTAGCGGGATCTACGAGCAGTACTTC. Translating it yields CASSKKTGTSGIYEQYF.

The gene calls are TRBV7-2 and TRBJ2-7, with 14 bases identical to TRBD2. The V and J ends lost 5 bases and 2 bases, in that order; junction bases with no gene match: 8. This CDR3 is 17 amino acids long. Germline V gene lookup returns CDR1 SGHTA and CDR2 FQGNSA. CDR3 sequence: CASSPGLAGEGAYEQYF. In nucleotides, the CDR3 is TGTGCCAGCAGCCCGGGACTAGCGGGAGAAGGTGCCTACGAGCAGTACTTC.

The chain links TRBV15 to TRBJ2-3; tentatively, D is TRBD2 (5 bases). There are 17 residues in the CDR3. Germline loops: CDR1 LNHNV, CDR2 YYDKDF (reference sequence). The ends were cut back, 1 base at V and 0 bases at J, with 14 bases in the middle. In DNA, the CDR3 is TGTGCCACCAGCAGAGGGGAGTCGGGGATTAGCACAGATACGCAGTATTTT. Encoded protein: CATSRGESGISTDTQYF.

This chain joins TRBV28 and TRBJ1-1, with D perhaps matching TRBD1 (6 bases). The CDR3 spans 15 residues. V was cut by 4 bases and J by 4 bases, with 16 bases left in between. From germline, CDR1 is MDHEN and CDR2 SYDVKM. The chain's CDR3 is CASSSPHTGPTEAFF. CDR3 coding DNA: TGTGCCAGCAGTTCGCCCCACACAGGGCCCACTGAAGCTTTCTTT.

The DNA of the CDR3 is TGCAGTGCAAGGACAGACTATGGCTACACCTTC. Translated, it gives CSARTDYGYTF. This chain joins TRBV20-1 and TRBJ1-2; a weak D match, TRBD1 (6 bases). This CDR3 region has 11 residues. The germline V gene has CDR1 DFQATT and CDR2 SNEGSKA (reference sequence). V shed 6 bases and J shed 3 bases, with 8 bases lying between them.

The rearrangement uses TRBV29-1 and TRBJ2-3; D ambiguous. CDR3 size: 13 residues. Germline-derived CDR1 and CDR2 are SQVTM and ANQGSEA. Trimming removed 3 bases from V and 0 bases from J, with 7 bases in between. CDR3 amino acids: CSVDYGSTDTQYF. As DNA, the CDR3 is TGCAGCGTTGATTACGGGAGCACAGATACGCAGTATTTT.

CDR3 sequence (DNA): TGTGCCAGCAAAGGACAGGGCTACGAGCAGTACTTC. Protein sequence: CASKGQGYEQYF. The genes are TRBV27 and TRBJ2-7; 8 bases are shared with TRBD1. V trimming: 7 bases; J trimming: 3 bases; junction bases outside the gene matches: 2. The CDR3 extends over 12 amino acids. The germline CDR1 and CDR2 sequences are MNHEY and SMNVEV (reference sequence).

The chain uses TRBV4-1 and TRBJ2-5; 9 nucleotides agree with TRBD2. CDR3 length: 17 amino acids. Per germline, CDR1 MGHRA and CDR2 YSYEKL. V trimming: 4 bases; J trimming: 3 bases; junction bases outside the gene matches: 12. The CDR3 bases are TGCGCCAGCAGCCGGGGCGTAGCGGGAGATCGGAAAGAGACCCAGTACTTC. Protein: CASSRGVAGDRKETQYF.

In its sample, this clone was seen once. V and J are TRBV4-3 and TRBJ2-5; D perhaps matches TRBD1 (6 bases). The J call may be wrong; the DNA end is better matched by TRBJ2-7. Germline assignment: CDR1 LGHNA and CDR2 YSLEER. The CDR3 extends over 16 amino acids. The CDR3 bases are TGCGCCAGCAGCCAAACGACAGGCCGGAGTGCCTACGAGCAGTACTTC. Protein: CASSQTTGRSAYEQYF.

This clone showed up just once. The chain has TRBV7-9 and TRBJ1-1; D is unresolved. Germline assignment: CDR1 SEHNR and CDR2 FQNEAQ (reference sequence). This CDR3 comprises 12 residues. V was trimmed by 5 bases and J by 10 bases, leaving 14 bases between them. The CDR3 is CASSHPGPVAFF. The CDR3 region has the DNA TGTGCCAGCAGCCACCCTGGGCCGGTAGCTTTCTTT.

The rearrangement links TRBV28 to TRBJ2-4, with 13 bases matching TRBD2. This CDR3 is 16 amino acids long. Trimming removed 5 bases from V and 5 bases from J; junction bases left unmatched: 6. Germline-derived CDR1 and CDR2 are MDHEN and SYDVKM. The CDR3 here is CASSLTSGRFENIQYF. DNA for the CDR3: TGTGCCAGCAGTCTGACTAGCGGGAGGTTCGAAAACATTCAGTACTTC.

The chain employs TRBV27 and TRBJ1-5; 7 positions agree with TRBD1. Trimming at V came to 6 bases and at J to 0 bases, leaving 17 bases not matched to a gene. Germline V gene sequence: CDR1 MNHEY, CDR2 SMNVEV (reference sequence). The CDR3 extends over 19 amino acids. CDR3 in DNA: TGTGCCAGCAGCCAGACAGGGAATGAGGTCTTTAATAGCAATCAGCCCCAGCATTTT. Protein sequence: CASSQTGNEVFNSNQPQHF.

This rearrangement joins TRBV4-3 to TRBJ2-3, with TRBD2 matching 10 bases. V shed 4 bases and J 1 base; nucleotides not matched to a gene: 11. This CDR3 is built from 18 residues. Germline CDR1 and CDR2: LGHNA and YSLEER. The CDR3 DNA reads as TGCGCCAGCAGCCGGGAAAGGGGAGCGGGAGGGGGCACAGATACGCAGTATTTT. Encoded protein: CASSRERGAGGGTDTQYF.

The chain has TRBV4-3 and TRBJ2-4; possible D gene TRBD1, 6 bases. V gave up 0 bases and J gave up 7 bases, with 10 bases separating them. The CDR3 length is 14 residues. CDR1 and CDR2 (germline): LGHNA, YSLEER. CDR3 residues: CASSQDHRANIQYF. Here the CDR3 DNA reads TGCGCCAGCAGCCAAGACCACAGGGCGAACATTCAGTACTTC.

The chain couples TRBV27 to TRBJ1-5; TRBD1 agrees at 7 bases. Germline CDR1 and CDR2: MNHEY and SMNVEV (reference sequence). CDR3 length: 12 residues. Germline trimming cut 8 bases from V and 7 bases from J; bases unmatched to any gene: 5. CDR3 region: CASGNRGQPQHF. CDR3 sequence (DNA): TGTGCCAGCGGGAACAGGGGACAGCCCCAGCATTTT.

This sequence joins TRBV11-3 and TRBJ2-1; 8 nucleotides line up with TRBD1. The J segment lost 4 bases and the V segment lost 6 bases, leaving 11 bases of the junction unmatched. Germline values: CDR1 SGHNT, CDR2 YENEEA. The CDR3 has 16 residues. For the CDR3, the DNA is TGTGCCAGCAGACCGGTGGTGGACAGGGAATACAATGAGCAGTTCTTC. Protein sequence: CASRPVVDREYNEQFF. Combining the CDR3 with reference TRBV11-3 and TRBJ2-1 gives the whole variable domain EAGVVQSPRYKIIEKKQPVAFWCNPISGHNTLYWYLQNLGQGPELLIRYENEEAVDDSQLPKDRFSAERLKGVDSTLKIQPAELGDSAVYLCASRPVVDREYNEQFFGPGTRLTVL.

The genes are TRBV7-9 and TRBJ2-1; D gene ambiguous. This CDR3 has 12 residues. The V gene's germline CDR1 is SEHNR and CDR2 FQNEAQ (reference sequence). Between the trimmed V and J ends, which lost 1 base and 8 bases, there was a span of 6 bases. This CDR3 is CASSLGRDEQFF. CDR3 coding DNA: TGTGCCAGCAGCTTAGGACGGGATGAGCAGTTCTTC. Variable domain in full (rest from reference TRBV7-9 and TRBJ2-1): DTGVSQNPRHKITKRGQNVTFRCDPISEHNRLYWYRQTLGQGPEFLTYFQNEAQLEKSRLLSDRFSAERPKGSFSTLEIQRTEQGDSAMYLCASSLGRDEQFFGPGTRLTVL.

This clone was observed once. The chain combines TRBV19 with TRBJ1-4; D is unclear. Between the trimmed V and J ends, which lost 4 bases and 4 bases, there was a span of 7 bases. The CDR3 loop spans 13 amino acids. Germline V gene data show CDR1 as LNHDA and CDR2 as SQIVND (reference sequence). CDR3: CASSTGYNEKLFF. The DNA of the CDR3 is TGTGCCAGTAGTACCGGGTATAATGAAAAACTGTTTTTT.

This rearrangement joins TRBV18 to TRBJ2-7; D is possibly TRBD2 (5 bases). CDR3 length equals 15 residues. Trimming left V 1 base short and J 0 bases short, with 10 bases between. In germline, CDR1 is KGHSH, CDR2 LQKENI. This CDR3 reads CASSPQGGSSYEQYF. The CDR3 DNA is TGTGCCAGCTCACCACAAGGCGGGTCCTCCTACGAGCAGTACTTC.